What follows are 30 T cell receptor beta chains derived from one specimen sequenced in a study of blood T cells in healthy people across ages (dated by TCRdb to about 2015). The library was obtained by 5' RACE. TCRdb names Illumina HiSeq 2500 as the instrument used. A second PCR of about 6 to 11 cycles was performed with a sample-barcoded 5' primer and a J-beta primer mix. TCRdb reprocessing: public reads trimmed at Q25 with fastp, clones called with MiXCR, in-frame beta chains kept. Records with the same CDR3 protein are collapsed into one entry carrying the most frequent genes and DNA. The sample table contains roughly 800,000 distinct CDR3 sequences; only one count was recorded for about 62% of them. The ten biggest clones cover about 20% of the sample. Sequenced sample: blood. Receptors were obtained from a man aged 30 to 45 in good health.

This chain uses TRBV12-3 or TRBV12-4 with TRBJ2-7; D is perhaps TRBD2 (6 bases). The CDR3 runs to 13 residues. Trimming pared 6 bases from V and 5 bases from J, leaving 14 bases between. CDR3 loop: CASSLTGDDEQYF. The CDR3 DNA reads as TGTGCCAGCAGCCTCACGGGGGACGACGAGCAGTACTTC.

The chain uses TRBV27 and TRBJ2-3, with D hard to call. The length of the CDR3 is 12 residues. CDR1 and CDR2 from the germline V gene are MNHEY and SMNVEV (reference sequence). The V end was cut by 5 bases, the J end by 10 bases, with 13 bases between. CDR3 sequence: CASSQWGTSQYF. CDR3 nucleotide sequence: TGTGCCAGCAGTCAATGGGGAACTTCGCAGTATTTT.

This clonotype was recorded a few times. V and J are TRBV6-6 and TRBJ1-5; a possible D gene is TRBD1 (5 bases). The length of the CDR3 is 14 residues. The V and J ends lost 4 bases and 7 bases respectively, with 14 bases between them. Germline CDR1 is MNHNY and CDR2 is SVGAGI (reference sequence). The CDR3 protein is CASSSGLEGQPQHF. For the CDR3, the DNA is TGTGCCAGCAGTTCGGGACTGGAGGGACAGCCCCAGCATTTT.

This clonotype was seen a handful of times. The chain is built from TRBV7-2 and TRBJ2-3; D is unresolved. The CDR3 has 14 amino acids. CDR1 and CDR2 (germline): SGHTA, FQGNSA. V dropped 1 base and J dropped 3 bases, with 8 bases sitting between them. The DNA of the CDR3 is TGTGCCAGCAGCTTAGGAGCGTGGACAGATACGCAGTATTTT. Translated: CASSLGAWTDTQYF. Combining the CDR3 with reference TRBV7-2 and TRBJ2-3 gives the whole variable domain GAGVSQSPSNKVTEKGKDVELRCDPISGHTALYWYRQSLGQGLEFLIYFQGNSAPDKSGLPSDRFSAERTGGSVSTLTIQRTQQEDSAVYLCASSLGAWTDTQYFGPGTRLTVL.

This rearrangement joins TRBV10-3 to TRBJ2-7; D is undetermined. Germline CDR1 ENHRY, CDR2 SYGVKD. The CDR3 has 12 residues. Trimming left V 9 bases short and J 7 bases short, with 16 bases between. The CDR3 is CAIGPLNREQYF. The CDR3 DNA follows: TGTGCCATAGGACCCTTGAATCGGGAGCAGTACTTC.

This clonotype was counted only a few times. The CDR3: CAISESGNYEQYF. In DNA form, the CDR3 reads TGTGCCATCAGTGAGTCTGGCAACTACGAGCAGTACTTC. The V gene is TRBV10-3, the J gene TRBJ2-7; no clear D. Trimming removed 0 bases at V and 3 bases at J, with 6 bases between. This CDR3 region has 13 residues. CDR1 ENHRY and CDR2 SYGVKD come from the germline V gene.

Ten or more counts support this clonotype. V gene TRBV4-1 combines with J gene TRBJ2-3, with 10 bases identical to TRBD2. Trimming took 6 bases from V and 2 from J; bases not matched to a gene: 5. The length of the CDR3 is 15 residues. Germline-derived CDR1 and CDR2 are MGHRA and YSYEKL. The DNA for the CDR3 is TGCGCCAGCAGACCACTAGCGGGGATCACAGATACGCAGTATTTT. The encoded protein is CASRPLAGITDTQYF.

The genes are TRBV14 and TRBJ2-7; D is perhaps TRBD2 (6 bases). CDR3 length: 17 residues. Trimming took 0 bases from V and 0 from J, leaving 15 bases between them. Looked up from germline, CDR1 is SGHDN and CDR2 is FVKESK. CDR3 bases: TGTGCCAGCAGCCAAGATCCTTGGGGGGAGAGCTCCTACGAGCAGTACTTC. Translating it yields CASSQDPWGESSYEQYF.

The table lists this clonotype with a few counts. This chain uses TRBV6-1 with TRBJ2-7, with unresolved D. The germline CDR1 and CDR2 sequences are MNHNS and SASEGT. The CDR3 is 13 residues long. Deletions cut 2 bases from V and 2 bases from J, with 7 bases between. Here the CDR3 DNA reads TGTGCCAGCAGTGAACGGGCGGCCTACGAGCAGTACTTC. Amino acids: CASSERAAYEQYF.

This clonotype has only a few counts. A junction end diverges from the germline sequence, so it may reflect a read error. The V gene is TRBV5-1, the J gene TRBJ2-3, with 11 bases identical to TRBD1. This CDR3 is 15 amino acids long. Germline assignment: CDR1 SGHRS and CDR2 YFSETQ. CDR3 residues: CASSLGTGGTDTQYF. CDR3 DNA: TGTGCCAGCAGTTTAGGGACAGGGGGGACAGATACGCAGTATTTT.

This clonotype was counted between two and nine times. CDR3 DNA: TGTGCCAGCAGGGAGTGGGGTATCTACACTGAAGCTTTCTTT. This gives the protein CASREWGIYTEAFF. This chain joins TRBV25-1 and TRBJ1-1, with D uncertain. Germline V gene sequence: CDR1 MGHDK, CDR2 SYGVNS. CDR3 length: 14 amino acids. Deletions cut 6 bases from V and 3 bases from J, with 14 bases between.

In DNA, the CDR3 is TGTGCCAGCTCACCACTAGTTAGAGGAAATACGCAGTATTTT. It specifies CASSPLVRGNTQYF. The chain employs TRBV18 and TRBJ2-3; D gene unclear. The CDR3 has 14 amino acids. Trimming removed 1 base at V and 7 bases at J, with 12 bases between. CDR1 KGHSH and CDR2 LQKENI come from the germline V gene.

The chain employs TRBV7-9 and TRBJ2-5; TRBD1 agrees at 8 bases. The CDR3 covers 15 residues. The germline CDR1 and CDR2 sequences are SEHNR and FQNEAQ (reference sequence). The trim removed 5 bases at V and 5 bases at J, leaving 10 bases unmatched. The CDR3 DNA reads TGTGCCAGCAGCAAGAGGACAGGGCTTGGTGAGACCCAGTACTTC. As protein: CASSKRTGLGETQYF.

As DNA, the CDR3 is TGTGCCAGCAGCGAGGACTCCTCCAGCTCCTACGAGCAGTACTTC. Encoded protein: CASSEDSSSSYEQYF. The gene calls are TRBV9 and TRBJ2-7; D might be TRBD2 (5 bases). The CDR3 is made up of 15 amino acids. CDR1 and CDR2 from the germline V gene are SGDLS and YYNGEE. Between the trimmed V and J ends, which lost 3 bases and 0 bases, there was a span of 13 bases.

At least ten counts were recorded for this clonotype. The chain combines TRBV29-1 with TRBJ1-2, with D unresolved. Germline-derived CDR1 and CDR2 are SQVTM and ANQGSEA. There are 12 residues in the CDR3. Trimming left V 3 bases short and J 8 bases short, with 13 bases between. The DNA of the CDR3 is TGCAGCGTTGATGCAGGTGAGGGAGGCTACACCTTC. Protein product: CSVDAGEGGYTF.

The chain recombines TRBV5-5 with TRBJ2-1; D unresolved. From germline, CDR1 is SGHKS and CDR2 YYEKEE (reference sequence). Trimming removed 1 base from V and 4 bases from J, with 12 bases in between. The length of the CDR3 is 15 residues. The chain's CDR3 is CASSLMTAAYNEQFF. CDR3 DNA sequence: TGTGCCAGCAGCTTGATGACTGCGGCGTACAATGAGCAGTTCTTC. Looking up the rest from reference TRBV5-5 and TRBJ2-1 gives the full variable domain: DAGVTQSPTHLIKTRGQQVTLRCSPISGHKSVSWYQQVLGQGPQFIFQYYEKEERGRGNFPDRFSARQFPNYSSELNVNALLLGDSALYLCASSLMTAAYNEQFFGPGTRLTVL.

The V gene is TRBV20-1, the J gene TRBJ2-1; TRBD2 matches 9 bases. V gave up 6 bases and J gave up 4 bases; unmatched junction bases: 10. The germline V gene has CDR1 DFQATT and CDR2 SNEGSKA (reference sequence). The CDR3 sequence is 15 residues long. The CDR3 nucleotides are TGCAGTGCCCACCGGCGGGGGGGGATATACAATGAGCAGTTCTTC. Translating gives CSAHRRGGIYNEQFF.

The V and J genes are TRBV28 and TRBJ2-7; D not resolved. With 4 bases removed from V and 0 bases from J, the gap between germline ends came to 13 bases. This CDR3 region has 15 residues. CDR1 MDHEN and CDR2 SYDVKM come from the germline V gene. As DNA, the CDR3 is TGTGCCAGCAGTTCCCCATCAACCGGCTCCTACGAGCAGTACTTC. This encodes CASSSPSTGSYEQYF.

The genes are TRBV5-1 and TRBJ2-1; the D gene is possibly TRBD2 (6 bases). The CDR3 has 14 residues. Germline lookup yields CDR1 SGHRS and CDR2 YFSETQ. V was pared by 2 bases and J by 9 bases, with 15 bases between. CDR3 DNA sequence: TGCGCCAGCAGCTTCCTCTCGGGAGAAAGTGAGCAGTTCTTC. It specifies CASSFLSGESEQFF. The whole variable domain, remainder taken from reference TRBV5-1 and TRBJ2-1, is KAGVTQTPRYLIKTRGQQVTLSCSPISGHRSVSWYQQTPGQGLQFLFEYFSETQRNKGNFPGRFSGRQFSNSRSEMNVSTLELGDSALYLCASSFLSGESEQFFGPGTRLTVL.

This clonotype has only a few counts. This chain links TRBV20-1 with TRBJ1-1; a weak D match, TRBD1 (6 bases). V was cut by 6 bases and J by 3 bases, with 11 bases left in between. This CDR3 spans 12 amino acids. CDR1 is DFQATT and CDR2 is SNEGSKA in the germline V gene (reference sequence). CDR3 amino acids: CSAPDSYTEAFF. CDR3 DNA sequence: TGCAGTGCCCCGGACAGCTACACTGAAGCTTTCTTT.

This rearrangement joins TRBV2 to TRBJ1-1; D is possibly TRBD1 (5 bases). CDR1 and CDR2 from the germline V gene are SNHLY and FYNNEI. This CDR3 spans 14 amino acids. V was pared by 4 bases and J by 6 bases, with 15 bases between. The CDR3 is CASSAGTWGAEAFF. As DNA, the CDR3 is TGTGCCAGCAGTGCTGGGACTTGGGGGGCTGAAGCTTTCTTT.

In DNA form, the CDR3 reads TGTGCCAGCAGACGTAGCGGGGGTGAGACCCAGTACTTC. This translates into CASRRSGGETQYF. V gene TRBV27 combines with J gene TRBJ2-5; TRBD2 agrees at 9 bases. Per germline, CDR1 MNHEY and CDR2 SMNVEV (reference sequence). The trim removed 6 bases at V and 5 bases at J, leaving 4 bases unmatched. The CDR3 runs to 13 residues.

Here the CDR3 DNA reads TGTGCCAGCAGCTCCGGCCCGGGCGAGGCCTACGAGCAGTACTTC. Encoded protein: CASSSGPGEAYEQYF. The chain employs TRBV7-2 and TRBJ2-5; D uncertain. Matching the DNA end better, TRBJ2-7 makes the J call doubtful. This CDR3 comprises 15 residues. CDR1 and CDR2 (germline): SGHTA, FQGNSA.

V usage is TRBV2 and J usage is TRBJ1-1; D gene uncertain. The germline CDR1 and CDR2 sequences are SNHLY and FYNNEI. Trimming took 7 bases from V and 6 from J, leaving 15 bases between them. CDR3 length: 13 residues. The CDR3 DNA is TGTGCCAGCATCAAGAGCAGGAAACCTGAAGCTTTCTTT. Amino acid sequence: CASIKSRKPEAFF.

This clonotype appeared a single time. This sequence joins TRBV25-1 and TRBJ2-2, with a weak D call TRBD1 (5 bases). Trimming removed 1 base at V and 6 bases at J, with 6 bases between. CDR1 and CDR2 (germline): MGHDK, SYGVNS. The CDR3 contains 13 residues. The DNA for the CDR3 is TGTGCCAGCAGTGAATTAGGGGCCGGGGAGCTGTTTTTT. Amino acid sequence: CASSELGAGELFF.

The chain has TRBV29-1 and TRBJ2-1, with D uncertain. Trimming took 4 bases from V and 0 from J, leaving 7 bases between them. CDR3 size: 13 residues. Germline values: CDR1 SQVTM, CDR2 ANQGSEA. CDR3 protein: CSVGFSSYNEQFF. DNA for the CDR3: TGCAGCGTTGGCTTCAGCTCCTACAATGAGCAGTTCTTC.

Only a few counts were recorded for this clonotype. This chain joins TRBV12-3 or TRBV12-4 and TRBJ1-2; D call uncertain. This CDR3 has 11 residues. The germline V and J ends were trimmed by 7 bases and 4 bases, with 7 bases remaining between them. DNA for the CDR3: TGTGCCAGCATGGGTCTCTATGGCTACACCTTC. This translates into CASMGLYGYTF.

This CDR3 reads CSAKLAGGPVNEQFF. The CDR3 nucleotides are TGCAGTGCTAAACTAGCGGGAGGGCCGGTCAATGAGCAGTTCTTC. The rearrangement links TRBV20-1 to TRBJ2-1; 13 bases are a match to TRBD2. The CDR3 consists of 15 residues. Germline CDR1 and CDR2: DFQATT and SNEGSKA (reference sequence). V lost 4 bases and J lost 6; bases outside the gene matches: 6.

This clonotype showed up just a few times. CDR3 DNA: TGTGCCAGCAGGGAGGGATACAATGAGCAGTTCTTC. Protein product: CASREGYNEQFF. The chain uses TRBV6-1 and TRBJ2-1; D is perhaps TRBD2 (6 bases). From germline, CDR1 is MNHNS and CDR2 SASEGT. This CDR3 is 12 amino acids long. Between the trimmed V and J ends, which lost 6 bases and 4 bases, there was a span of 7 bases.

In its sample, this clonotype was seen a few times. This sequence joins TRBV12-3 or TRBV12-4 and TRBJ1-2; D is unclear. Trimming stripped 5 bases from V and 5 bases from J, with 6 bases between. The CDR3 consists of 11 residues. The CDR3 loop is CASSRVYGYTF. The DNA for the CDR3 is TGTGCCAGCAGTAGGGTGTATGGCTACACCTTC.